Listed below are T cell receptor beta chains from one sample, sequenced in a study of blood T cell repertoires in COVID-19. Data came from immunoSEQ multiplex PCR; TCRdb stores just in-frame clones and leaves some out. The table includes around 190,000 clones, around 84% detected once. The sample taken for sequencing was peripheral blood. The receptor source for this set is a human donor in a cohort sampled during active COVID-19. CDR3s leave out the opening cysteine and the closing phenylalanine or tryptophan. Some rows have no size entry. The others give once, few or many, or a class for an expanded clone.

v_gene	j_gene	abundance	CDR3aa
TRBV7-9	TRBJ1-1	-	ASRPGQGYVGTEAF
TRBV5-1	TRBJ1-4	-	ASSLGSGVEKLF
TRBV12-3/TRBV12-4	TRBJ1-5	-	ASSYLTQPQH
TRBV28	TRBJ2-7	-	ASNQLAGGSYEQY
TRBV25-1	TRBJ1-1	once	ASSAVDRDNTEAF
TRBV19	TRBJ2-7	-	ASSLRWTTYEQY
TRBV7-9	TRBJ2-7	-	ASSLGTEPYEQY
TRBV15	TRBJ1-1	once	ATSRSRGTEAF
TRBV4-1	TRBJ1-5	-	ASSQDLKTGGDQPQH
TRBV24-1	TRBJ2-2	-	AAGQINTGELF
TRBV28	TRBJ2-7	-	ASSTGQGTYEQY
TRBV28	TRBJ2-7	-	ASKVGTDASYEQY
TRBV12-2	TRBJ1-4	-	ASRLGLGGLARSHATNEKLF
TRBV2	TRBJ2-3	-	ASSRRELGGDTQY
TRBV6-5	TRBJ2-1	-	ASSYDPSGRGNEQF
TRBV30	TRBJ2-7	few	AWSLAGPYEQY
TRBV28	TRBJ1-4	-	ASSWGQEFNEKLF
TRBV11-2	TRBJ2-7	-	ASSLPGLAGDEQY
TRBV5-4	TRBJ2-1	few	ASSRGLAVYSSYNEQF
TRBV3-1/TRBV3-2	TRBJ1-2	-	ASGTGGAGYT
TRBV28	TRBJ1-1	-	ASNIPAGFQNTEAF
TRBV24-1	TRBJ2-1	-	ATSDSMTSGPGVEQF
TRBV24-1	TRBJ1-2	once	ATSDFLGAGGYT
TRBV28	TRBJ1-2	-	ASSSPDRDYGYT
TRBV4-1	TRBJ2-3	once	ASSQGSRLAGDATDTQY
TRBV2	TRBJ2-1	-	ASRTGTGGYNEQF
TRBV30	TRBJ2-1	-	AWRGTSGSGRSYNEQF
TRBV28	TRBJ2-5	-	ASSLNPVTSGRALETQY
TRBV30	TRBJ1-6	-	AWGGQGASPLH
TRBV5-6	TRBJ2-7	-	ASSLGPTGVLSSYEQY
TRBV19	TRBJ1-5	few	ASSTTARQGGFYNQPQH
TRBV28	TRBJ2-1	-	ASSPIRGVYNEQF
TRBV11-2	TRBJ2-7	-	ASSYRLAGVGEQY
TRBV28	TRBJ2-1	once	ASSSHIPTSGRAISYNEQF
TRBV11-2	TRBJ2-4	once	ASSFMASGEFSAKNIQY
TRBV27	TRBJ2-1	many	ASSFDRYNEQF
TRBV7-9	TRBJ2-3	-	ASSLGSGGVPDTQY